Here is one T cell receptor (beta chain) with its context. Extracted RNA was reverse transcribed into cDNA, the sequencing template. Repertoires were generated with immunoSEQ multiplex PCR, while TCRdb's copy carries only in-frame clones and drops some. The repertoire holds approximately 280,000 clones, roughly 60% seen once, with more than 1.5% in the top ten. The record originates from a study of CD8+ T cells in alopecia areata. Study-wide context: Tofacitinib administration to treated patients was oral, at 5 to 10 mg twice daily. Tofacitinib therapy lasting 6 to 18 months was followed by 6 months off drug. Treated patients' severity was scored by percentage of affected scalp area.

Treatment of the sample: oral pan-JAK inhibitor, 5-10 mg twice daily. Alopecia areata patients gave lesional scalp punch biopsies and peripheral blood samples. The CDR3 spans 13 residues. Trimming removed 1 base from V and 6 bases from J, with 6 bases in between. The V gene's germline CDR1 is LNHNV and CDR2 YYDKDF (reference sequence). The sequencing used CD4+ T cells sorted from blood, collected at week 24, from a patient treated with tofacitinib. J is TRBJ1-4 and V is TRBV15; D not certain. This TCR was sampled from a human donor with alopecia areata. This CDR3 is CATSRASDEKLFF. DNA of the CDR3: TGTGCCACCAGCAGAGCCAGTGATGAAAAACTGTTTTTT. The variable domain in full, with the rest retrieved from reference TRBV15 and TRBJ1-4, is DAMVIQNPRYQVTQFGKPVTLSCSQTLNHNVMYWYQQKSSQAPKLLFHYYDKDFNNEADTPDNFQSRRPNTSFCFLDIRSPGLGDTAMYLCATSRASDEKLFFGSGTQLSVL.